A single sample is the source of the 29 T cell receptor beta chains below, sequenced in a study of T cell responses to AZD1222 COVID-19 vaccine. Sequencing was performed with immunoSEQ multiplex PCR; in TCRdb, only in-frame clones are kept and a portion is missing. The data show approximately 140,000 clones, under 95% seen once. The input for sequencing was peripheral blood, taken on day 0 of AZD1222 vaccination. These receptors were taken from an adult in good health.

Here the CDR3 reads CASNKAGQPQHF. In DNA form, the CDR3 reads TGTGCCAGCAATAAGGCGGGACAGCCCCAGCATTTT. The rearrangement joins TRBV3-1 (or the pseudogene TRBV3-2) to TRBJ1-5, with D unresolved. Germline assignment: CDR1 LGHDT and CDR2 YNNKEL (reference sequence). The CDR3 length is 12 residues. V lost 7 bases to trimming and J lost 7 bases, with 11 bases between them.

V is TRBV18 and J is TRBJ2-7; 9 nucleotides agree with TRBD2. CDR3 length: 16 residues. J gave up 1 base and V 5 bases, and 9 bases lay outside the gene matches. Germline CDR1 reads KGHSH; CDR2 reads LQKENI. The CDR3 spells CASSAGGPVASYEQYF. The CDR3 DNA follows: TGTGCCAGCTCAGCGGGAGGGCCTGTTGCGTCCTACGAGCAGTACTTC. Together with reference TRBV18 and TRBJ2-7, the CDR3 gives the full variable domain: NAGVMQNPRHLVRRRGQEARLRCSPMKGHSHVYWYRQLPEEGLKFMVYLQKENIIDESGMPKERFSAEFPKEGPSILRIQQVVRGDSAAYFCASSAGGPVASYEQYFGPGTRLTVT.

The chain recombines TRBV15 with TRBJ2-7, with a weak D call TRBD2 (5 bases). The ends were cut back, 4 bases at V and 5 bases at J, with 18 bases in the middle. The germline V gene encodes CDR1 LNHNV and CDR2 YYDKDF (reference sequence). CDR3 length: 15 amino acids. CDR3 protein: CATSNAVAGRDEQYF. The DNA for the CDR3 is TGTGCCACCAGCAATGCGGTGGCGGGTCGGGACGAGCAGTACTTC.

The rearrangement uses TRBV5-1 and TRBJ1-4; D gene uncertain. The V end was cut by 2 bases, the J end by 6 bases, with 11 bases between. This CDR3 is 14 amino acids long. Germline CDR1 reads SGHRS; CDR2 reads YFSETQ. CDR3 in amino acids: CASSFGLGDEKLFF. The CDR3 DNA is TGCGCCAGCAGCTTTGGTCTGGGCGATGAAAAACTGTTTTTT.

This chain uses TRBV4-1 with TRBJ1-2; 8 bases align to TRBD1. V lost 3 bases to trimming and J lost 2 bases; unmatched junction nucleotides: 14. The germline V gene encodes CDR1 MGHRA and CDR2 YSYEKL. The CDR3 totals 18 residues. The CDR3 nucleotides are TGCGCCAGCAGCCACGAGGGACAGGCGCAAACGGTGAACTATGGCTACACCTTC. Protein: CASSHEGQAQTVNYGYTF.

The chain is built from TRBV7-9 and TRBJ1-2; TRBD1 matches at 9 bases. V trimming: 5 bases; J trimming: 4 bases; junction bases outside the gene matches: 17. The CDR3 runs 18 residues. Germline CDR1 reads SEHNR; CDR2 reads FQNEAQ (reference sequence). The CDR3 sequence: CASSAPTGQGHPLYGYTF. For the CDR3, the DNA is TGTGCCAGCAGCGCCCCGACGGGACAGGGTCACCCCCTCTATGGCTACACCTTC.

The gene calls are TRBV27 and TRBJ1-5, with unresolved D. This CDR3 is 15 amino acids long. Germline V gene data show CDR1 as MNHEY and CDR2 as SMNVEV (reference sequence). The V end lost 5 bases, the J end lost 5 bases, and 16 bases lay between the germline ends. The CDR3 nucleotides are TGTGCCAGCAGTCGATCTCGACCGCAATATCAGCCCCAGCATTTT. Translation gives CASSRSRPQYQPQHF.

The V gene is TRBV7-8, the J gene TRBJ1-2, with a weak D call TRBD1 (6 bases). Germline loops: CDR1 SGHVS, CDR2 FQNEAQ. V gave up 6 bases and J gave up 7 bases, with 18 bases separating them. The CDR3 covers 14 residues. The CDR3: CASRKPGQFGGYTF. The CDR3 DNA reads as TGTGCCAGCAGAAAACCCGGACAGTTTGGTGGCTACACCTTC. Supplemented by reference TRBV7-8 and TRBJ1-2, the full variable domain reads GAGVSQSPRYKVAKRGQDVALRCDPISGHVSLFWYQQALGQGPEFLTYFQNEAQLDKSGLPSDRFFAERPEGSVSTLKIQRTQQEDSAVYLCASRKPGQFGGYTFGSGTRLTVV.

V and J are TRBV7-3 and TRBJ1-2, with 7 bases identical to TRBD1. J gave up 6 bases and V 5 bases, and 9 bases lay outside the gene matches. Germline assignment: CDR1 SGHTA and CDR2 FQGTGA. This CDR3 comprises 14 residues. For the CDR3, the DNA is TGTGCCAGCAGCGCCCAGACAGGGCGGGATGGCTACACCTTC. This translates into CASSAQTGRDGYTF.

This chain uses TRBV2 with TRBJ1-6; no clear D. Trimming stripped 6 bases from V and 7 bases from J, with 13 bases between. The germline gives CDR1 SNHLY, CDR2 FYNNEI. This CDR3 spans 14 amino acids. The CDR3 nucleotides are TGTGCCAGCAGCAAGGAAGGGAAAAATTCACCCCTCCACTTT. This gives the protein CASSKEGKNSPLHF.

In this sample, this clone turned up once. The gene calls are TRBV6-5 and TRBJ1-3; the D gene is possibly TRBD1 (5 bases). Trimming stripped 0 bases from V and 4 bases from J, with 10 bases between. The V gene's germline CDR1 is MNHEY and CDR2 SVGAGI. The CDR3 sequence is 15 residues long. The CDR3 DNA sequence: TGTGCCAGCAGTTACTCGGCCAGGGTCGGAAACACCATATATTTT. This codes for CASSYSARVGNTIYF.

This chain links TRBV6-5 with TRBJ1-6; D unclear. CDR1 is MNHEY and CDR2 is SVGAGI in the germline V gene. CDR3 size: 14 residues. The V and J ends lost 6 bases and 4 bases respectively, with 10 bases between them. The CDR3 protein is CASRSSVYNSPLHF. CDR3 nucleotides: TGTGCCAGCAGATCTAGTGTTTATAATTCACCCCTCCACTTT.

The gene calls are TRBV19 and TRBJ2-7; D is unresolved. V was pared by 3 bases and J by 1 base, with 10 bases between. Germline loops: CDR1 LNHDA, CDR2 SQIVND (reference sequence). The CDR3 covers 14 residues. This chain's CDR3 is CASSMLAESYEQYF. The CDR3 DNA reads TGTGCCAGTAGTATGTTAGCAGAATCCTACGAGCAGTACTTC.

The chain recombines TRBV21-1 with TRBJ2-7; the D call of TRBD2 is as the table states it, not checked on the DNA. TRBV21-1 is a pseudogene segment. The CDR3 has 18 residues. In nucleotides, the CDR3 is TGTGCCAGCCCCCTGGAGGAGGGACGGACTTTAGCGGTAGGGGAGCAGTACTTC. It is translated as CASPLEEGRTLAVGEQYF.

This clone occurred once. The chain uses TRBV6-1 and TRBJ1-3; D not resolved. V dropped 3 bases and J dropped 2 bases, with 14 bases sitting between them. Looked up from germline, CDR1 is MNHNS and CDR2 is SASEGT. The CDR3 is 16 amino acids. CDR3 region: CASSDLVDWAGNTIYF. DNA for the CDR3: TGTGCCAGCAGTGATCTCGTAGACTGGGCTGGAAACACCATATATTTT.

This clone was detected once. The chain uses TRBV19 and TRBJ1-6; D is unclear. The ends were cut back, 5 bases at V and 0 bases at J, with 8 bases in the middle. This CDR3 spans 15 amino acids. CDR1 is LNHDA, CDR2 SQIVND, per germline (reference sequence). The DNA of the CDR3 is TGTGCCAGTAGTGGACGGAGCTCCTATAATTCACCCCTCCACTTT. It is translated as CASSGRSSYNSPLHF.

The CDR3 region is CAISEGAEGYTF. CDR3 coding DNA: TGTGCCATCAGTGAGGGGGCAGAAGGCTACACCTTC. V gene TRBV10-3 combines with J gene TRBJ1-2, with D perhaps TRBD1 (5 bases). The CDR3 totals 12 residues. Trimming left V 2 bases short and J 8 bases short, with 9 bases between. Per the germline V gene, CDR1 is ENHRY and CDR2 is SYGVKD.

The chain is built from TRBV9 and TRBJ2-1; 9 bases line up with TRBD2. CDR1 is SGDLS and CDR2 is YYNGEE in the germline V gene. The CDR3 contains 18 residues. V was pared by 0 bases and J by 7 bases, with 14 bases of the junction left unmatched. In DNA, the CDR3 is TGTGCCAGCAGCGTAGGCCCTAGGTCGGTAGCGGGGGTAAATGAGCAGTTCTTC. Protein sequence: CASSVGPRSVAGVNEQFF.

This sequence joins TRBV5-1 and TRBJ1-2; unclear D gene. Trimming removed 0 bases from V and 2 bases from J, with 8 bases in between. Germline V gives CDR1 SGHRS, CDR2 YFSETQ. This CDR3 comprises 14 residues. CDR3 region: CASSLDGINYGYTF. The CDR3 DNA reads TGCGCCAGCAGCTTGGACGGAATCAACTATGGCTACACCTTC.

The V call is TRBV7-9, the J call TRBJ2-5, with TRBD2 as a possible D gene (6 bases). The CDR3 is 16 residues long. CDR1 is SEHNR and CDR2 is FQNEAQ in the germline V gene (reference sequence). V was cut by 5 bases and J by 0 bases, with 16 bases left in between. The DNA of the CDR3 is TGTGCCAGCAGCCCCATGGCTAGCGAAAACCAAGAGACCCAGTACTTC. Translation gives CASSPMASENQETQYF.

V is TRBV4-1 and J is TRBJ1-4, with D maybe TRBD1 (5 bases). Germline CDR1 reads MGHRA; CDR2 reads YSYEKL. Deletions cut 3 bases from V and 0 bases from J, with 8 bases between. This CDR3 has 15 residues. The CDR3 sequence is CASSHPTATNEKLFF. The CDR3 DNA sequence: TGCGCCAGCAGCCACCCGACAGCAACTAATGAAAAACTGTTTTTT.

This clone was observed a few times. The CDR3 bases are TGTGCCAGCAGCCCCGAGGAGGGAACTGAAGCTTTCTTT. It is translated as CASSPEEGTEAFF. This sequence joins TRBV13 and TRBJ1-1; D gene ambiguous. This CDR3 comprises 13 residues. Trimming cost V 5 bases and J 5 bases, with 12 bases left between them. Per germline, CDR1 PRHDT and CDR2 FYEKMQ (reference sequence).

This clone was found once. The V gene is TRBV9, the J gene TRBJ2-7; a possible D gene is TRBD1 (7 bases). The V gene's germline CDR1 is SGDLS and CDR2 YYNGEE. Deletions cut 3 bases from V and 3 bases from J, with 16 bases between. The CDR3 contains 15 residues. The CDR3 region has the DNA TGTGCCAGCAGCGAAGGAGGGGGCCGACACTACGAGCAGTACTTC. It translates to CASSEGGGRHYEQYF.

This clone was counted between two and nine times. This chain joins TRBV5-6 and TRBJ1-1, with D unresolved. Trimming pared 2 bases from V and 0 bases from J, leaving 14 bases between. The germline V gene encodes CDR1 SGHDT and CDR2 YYEEEE. CDR3 length equals 16 residues. The CDR3 bases are TGTGCCAGCAGCTTTCGGTCAGGCGCCATGAACACTGAAGCTTTCTTT. Its translation: CASSFRSGAMNTEAFF.

The chain carries TRBV6-4 and TRBJ2-5; no clear D. This CDR3 region has 14 residues. With 0 bases removed from V and 3 bases from J, the gap between germline ends came to 8 bases. The germline V gene has CDR1 MRHNA and CDR2 SNTAGT. The CDR3 region is CASSDSQEKETQYF. CDR3 DNA: TGTGCCAGCAGTGACTCGCAGGAGAAAGAGACCCAGTACTTC.

The chain carries TRBV11-2 and TRBJ1-1; D unclear. CDR3 length: 15 residues. The V end was cut by 4 bases, the J end by 0 bases, with 12 bases between. Germline V gene data show CDR1 as SGHAT and CDR2 as FQNNGV. The CDR3 nucleotides read TGTGCCAGCAGCTCCCGTACGGTAATGAACACTGAAGCTTTCTTT. It encodes CASSSRTVMNTEAFF.

The V call is TRBV7-2, the J call TRBJ2-2; no firm D call. V gave up 6 bases and J gave up 4 bases, with 12 bases separating them. The CDR3 is 14 residues long. Germline-derived CDR1 and CDR2 are SGHTA and FQGNSA. CDR3 DNA: TGTGCCAGCAGTCTCTTAGTCGGCACCGGGGAGCTGTTTTTT. This translates into CASSLLVGTGELFF.

The chain couples TRBV19 to TRBJ2-3; either TRBD1 or TRBD2 may supply D (5 bases each). With 4 bases removed from V and 0 bases from J, the gap between germline ends came to 8 bases. Germline CDR1 is LNHDA and CDR2 is SQIVND (reference sequence). This CDR3 contains 14 residues. This CDR3 reads CASSRGPSTDTQYF. In nucleotides, the CDR3 is TGTGCCAGTAGTAGGGGACCAAGCACAGATACGCAGTATTTT. The full variable domain, its missing parts supplied by reference TRBV19 and TRBJ2-3, is DGGITQSPKYLFRKEGQNVTLSCEQNLNHDAMYWYRQDPGQGLRLIYYSQIVNDFQKGDIAEGYSVSREKKESFPLTVTSAQKNPTAFYLCASSRGPSTDTQYFGPGTRLTVL.

This sequence joins TRBV10-1 and TRBJ2-5, with 12 bases fitting TRBD1. The V and J ends lost 5 bases and 4 bases, in that order; junction bases with no gene match: 8. The CDR3 spans 16 residues. From germline, CDR1 is WNHNN and CDR2 SYGVQD (reference sequence). CDR3 sequence (DNA): TGCGCCAGCAGTAAGCACCGGGACAGGGGGCGAGAGACCCAGTACTTC. This sequence encodes CASSKHRDRGRETQYF.